This TCR beta chain was captured by sequencing in a study of identical twins listed by TCRdb under 2016. About the full investigation: The study deep-sequenced TCR alpha and beta repertoires from monozygotic twins, unrelated adults of various ages and cord blood to test whether fetal clonotypes persist. To rule out contamination, the twin experiments were replicated at different times with different library preparation protocols. What the work shows at the level of the full study, not this receptor alone: Abundant cord blood beta clonotypes had fewer insertions, young adult naive repertoires showed a similar but weaker trend, and memory repertoires showed no such trend. A weaker excess of twin sharing was found in beta out-of-frame sequences because the signal-to-noise ratio was lowered by fewer shared sequences. Zero-insertion analyses could be partly confounded by invariant T cells such as MAIT and iNKT, though diverse VJ usage argued against such confounding for most clonotypes. Conclusions relied on cross-sectional statistical analysis, since the same donors could not be followed over many years. In monozygotic twins, recombination models systematically underestimated out-of-frame TCR alpha sharing, but the models matched the sharing seen between unrelated individuals. Compared with coincidental sharing between unrelated individuals, out-of-frame TCR alpha sequences shared between twins had an excess of sequences with low generation probability.

Every donor in the study was a healthy Caucasian. Three pairs of female monozygotic twins, all aged roughly 18 to 29 years, made up the twin cohort. CD4+ and CD8+ T cell populations were isolated with positive isolation kits from Invitrogen. Relative to germline, V is 0 bases shorter and J is 3 bases shorter, with 4 bases between their ends. For CDR1 and CDR2, the germline V gene (reference sequence) lists SGHNT and YYREEE. The CDR3 covers 12 residues, taking in both the cysteine and the valine. Kept here is only the CDR3 DNA, which spans 36 bases and is read in frame from base 1. Library prep was done by 5' RACE. TCRdb shows the sequencer as Illumina HiSeq 2000. Template switching added a universal primer binding site, and the final cDNA carried a unique molecular identifier that allowed TCR cDNA molecules to be counted accurately. Specific primers in the conserved constant-segment region were used to synthesize first-strand cDNA for the TCR alpha and beta chains. To control for contamination, every cDNA library carried two barcodes: a SMART-Mk sample barcode plus Illumina barcodes. TruSeq adapter sequences along with Illumina sample barcodes were introduced in two successive PCR steps. The TCR alpha and beta cDNA libraries were sequenced on the Illumina HiSeq platform using custom primers. The authors' pipeline ran thus. MiGEC was used to process raw reads and extract unique molecular identifiers, and MiXCR was used to find CDR3 positions. For each individual, recombination models were inferred using an EM algorithm with the repgenHMM and IGoR tools. The analysis of shared clonotypes was done with the tcR package in R, with sharing normalized by the product of cloneset sizes. To study raw recombination without the effects of thymic and clonal selection, out-of-frame nonproductive sequences were analyzed. TCRdb reanalyzed the raw reads on its own, using fastp at Q25 for trimming and MiXCR for clone calling, and kept in-frame beta chains. Each CDR3 protein appears once, grouped with its most common genes and DNA. V and J calls and clone size were set by TCRdb, not the authors. For this sample there are 500,000 to 550,000 distinct CDR3 sequences; approximately 20% appear just once. The top ten constitute approximately 0.49% of the sample.

This clonotype was observed a handful of times. Its cognate antigen has yet to be identified. Per-base quality was not reported, and no clone a single base away is much larger than it. The same sample was also studied in work on yellow fever vaccine responses in identical twins. According to the second study: The T cell response to vaccination in identical twins was reported by the authors to appear partly convergent and partly personalized. In identical twins, the study followed T cell clones that responded to the vaccine with precision.

The clonotype originates from a woman aged 18-35 years in good health. Rearrangement joined TRBV5-4 to TRBJ2-7, with no confidently assigned D gene. The sequenced sample consisted of CD4+ T cells sorted from blood. The DNA sequence is TGTGCCAGCAGCTTGGACTTCTACGAGCAGTACGTC. This codes for CASSLDFYEQYV.